A single sample is the source of the 32 T cell receptor beta chains below, sequenced in a study of T cells in tumors after PD-1 blockade. Clones were read by immunoSEQ multiplex PCR, and TCRdb kept only the in-frame ones, dropping some. The sample has approximately 50,000 clones, approximately 79% seen once. Sequences were derived from PBMCs, sampled before anti-PD-1 therapy. Every receptor here comes from a human donor with advanced basal cell or squamous cell carcinoma (not recorded which).

The chain employs TRBV6-6 and TRBJ2-7; 7 bases map to TRBD2. The CDR3 contains 16 residues. V dropped 5 bases and J dropped 0; count of bases not matched to a gene: 10. Germline-derived CDR1 and CDR2 are MNHNY and SVGAGI (reference sequence). The CDR3 DNA reads as TGTGCCAGCAGTAGCCCTTTGGGCGGGAGCTCCTACGAGCAGTACTTC. Its protein is CASSSPLGGSSYEQYF.

This clone was seen a single time. This chain connects TRBV5-5 to TRBJ2-5; 8 nucleotides agree with TRBD1. The CDR3 length is 17 residues. V shed 1 base and J 5 bases; nucleotides not matched to a gene: 13. Germline V gene data show CDR1 as SGHKS and CDR2 as YYEKEE (reference sequence). DNA of the CDR3: TGTGCCAGCAGCTTGACAGGGGGTGTGGGTCTGGGTGAGACCCAGTACTTC. Protein sequence: CASSLTGGVGLGETQYF.

This sequence joins TRBV28 and TRBJ2-1; D perhaps matches TRBD2 (5 bases). V was clipped by 5 bases and J by 4 bases, with 18 bases between them. The CDR3 runs 16 residues. Per germline, CDR1 MDHEN and CDR2 SYDVKM. The CDR3 here is CASSPTDLPAYNEQFF. CDR3 DNA: TGTGCCAGCAGTCCAACGGACTTACCAGCTTACAATGAGCAGTTCTTC.

This clone occurred once. The rearrangement joins TRBV28 to TRBJ1-2; D unclear. The CDR3 contains 12 residues. The ends were cut back, 3 bases at V and 4 bases at J, with 6 bases in the middle. CDR1 and CDR2 (germline): MDHEN, SYDVKM. Written as DNA, the CDR3 is TGTGCCAGCAGTTTGGAAGGCTATGGCTACACCTTC. Its translation: CASSLEGYGYTF.

This chain joins TRBV15 and TRBJ2-3; D could derive from TRBD1 or TRBD2 (6 bases each). The CDR3 runs 16 residues. Germline CDR1 is LNHNV and CDR2 is YYDKDF (reference sequence). Trimming took 0 bases from V and 6 from J, leaving 16 bases between them. CDR3 coding DNA: TGTGCCACCAGCAGAGAGACCGGGAGTGGGGGCGATACGCAGTATTTT. This gives the protein CATSRETGSGGDTQYF. The entire variable domain, with the rest obtained from reference TRBV15 and TRBJ2-3, is as follows: DAMVIQNPRYQVTQFGKPVTLSCSQTLNHNVMYWYQQKSSQAPKLLFHYYDKDFNNEADTPDNFQSRRPNTSFCFLDIRSPGLGDTAMYLCATSRETGSGGDTQYFGPGTRLTVL.

The rearrangement links TRBV5-5 to TRBJ2-7; D perhaps matches TRBD2 (6 bases). The CDR3 covers 15 residues. V was clipped by 0 bases and J by 7 bases, with 17 bases between them. Germline V gene lookup returns CDR1 SGHKS and CDR2 YYEKEE (reference sequence). CDR3 amino acids: CASSLADYTGGEQYF. CDR3 nucleotide sequence: TGTGCCAGCAGCTTGGCCGACTACACTGGGGGGGAGCAGTACTTC.

CDR3 coding DNA: TGTGCCAGCAGCTTGGCCGGGACTAGAAACGAGCAGTACTTC. Translated, it gives CASSLAGTRNEQYF. The chain carries TRBV5-4 and TRBJ2-7; 8 bases are a match to TRBD2. The CDR3 is 14 residues long. The germline gives CDR1 SGHNT, CDR2 YYREEE (reference sequence). J lost 5 bases, V lost 0 bases, and 4 bases had no gene match.

The gene calls are TRBV6-6 and TRBJ2-2; D remains unclear. With 7 bases removed from V and 8 bases from J, the gap between germline ends came to 14 bases. Germline V gene data show CDR1 as MNHNY and CDR2 as SVGAGI (reference sequence). CDR3 length: 13 residues. In nucleotides, the CDR3 is TGTGCCAGCACCCGTAATAACGAAGGGGAGCTGTTTTTT. Encoded protein: CASTRNNEGELFF.

J is TRBJ2-1 and V is TRBV18; 12 nucleotides match TRBD1. This CDR3 is 15 amino acids long. In germline, CDR1 is KGHSH, CDR2 LQKENI. The V segment lost 3 bases and the J segment 9 bases; nucleotides outside the gene matches: 6. CDR3 nucleotide sequence: TGTGCCAGCTCACCCCGGGACAGGGGGCGCGGTGAGCAGTTCTTC. Protein product: CASSPRDRGRGEQFF.

This chain uses TRBV12-5 with TRBJ1-1, with D maybe TRBD1 (6 bases). This CDR3 has 15 amino acids. The germline V and J ends were trimmed by 2 bases and 5 bases, with 15 bases remaining between them. The germline gives CDR1 LGHNT, CDR2 FRNRAP. The CDR3 DNA sequence: TGTGCTAGTGGTTTGTACCAGGGGTTAGGGACTGAAGCTTTCTTT. It specifies CASGLYQGLGTEAFF.

CDR3 amino acids: CATSRVTAWEQYF. CDR3 nucleotide sequence: TGTGCCACCAGCAGAGTGACAGCTTGGGAGCAGTACTTC. The J gene is TRBJ2-7, the V gene TRBV15; perhaps TRBD1 as D (5 bases). The CDR3 spans 13 residues. V shed 1 base and J shed 7 bases, with 11 bases lying between them. Germline V lookup: CDR1 LNHNV, CDR2 YYDKDF (reference sequence). Full variable domain (rest looked up from reference TRBV15 and TRBJ2-7): DAMVIQNPRYQVTQFGKPVTLSCSQTLNHNVMYWYQQKSSQAPKLLFHYYDKDFNNEADTPDNFQSRRPNTSFCFLDIRSPGLGDTAMYLCATSRVTAWEQYFGPGTRLTVT.

This clone appeared once. The chain links TRBV7-6 to TRBJ2-5; 8 bases align to TRBD2. CDR1 is SGHVS, CDR2 FNYEAQ, per germline. There are 17 residues in the CDR3. V shed 1 base and J 7 bases; nucleotides not matched to a gene: 14. The CDR3 spells CASSLGSGSGVRRTQYF. The CDR3 region has the DNA TGTGCCAGCAGCTTAGGCTCGGGTAGCGGGGTCCGAAGGACCCAGTACTTC.

This clone occurred once. At one end the junction does not follow the germline gene, possibly because of a read error. Here the CDR3 DNA reads TGTGCCAGCAGCGGAGGGACTGCCCAAGGGACCCAGTACTTC. As protein: CASSGGTAQGTQYF. The rearrangement uses TRBV9 and TRBJ2-5, with D tentatively TRBD2 (6 bases). This CDR3 contains 14 residues. The V gene's germline CDR1 is SGDLS and CDR2 YYNGEE.

This rearrangement joins TRBV5-1 to TRBJ2-1, with 7 bases aligning to TRBD2. The CDR3 has 15 amino acids. V trimming: 6 bases; J trimming: 3 bases; junction bases outside the gene matches: 9. Germline CDR1 and CDR2: SGHRS and YFSETQ. CDR3 sequence: CASTPKGEGYNEQFF. CDR3 nucleotides: TGCGCCAGCACCCCGAAAGGGGAGGGCTACAATGAGCAGTTCTTC.

The V call is TRBV6-5, the J call TRBJ1-1; weak D call: TRBD1 (5 bases). Germline assignment: CDR1 MNHEY and CDR2 SVGAGI. The CDR3 is 12 amino acids. With 6 bases removed from V and 11 bases from J, the gap between germline ends came to 16 bases. The CDR3 is CASSQGGDVAFF. CDR3 sequence (DNA): TGTGCCAGCAGCCAGGGTGGAGACGTTGCTTTCTTT.

This rearrangement joins TRBV5-1 to TRBJ2-1, with 7 bases fitting TRBD2. In germline, CDR1 is SGHRS, CDR2 YFSETQ. V lost 4 bases to trimming and J lost 5 bases; unmatched junction nucleotides: 9. CDR3 length: 15 amino acids. CDR3 in amino acids: CASSEGLTAHNEQFF. DNA for the CDR3: TGCGCCAGCAGCGAGGGACTAACCGCCCACAATGAGCAGTTCTTC.

V and J are TRBV27 and TRBJ2-2, with 10 bases that match TRBD1. The CDR3 is 16 residues long. The V gene's germline CDR1 is MNHEY and CDR2 SMNVEV (reference sequence). The J segment lost 0 bases and the V segment lost 3 bases, leaving 1 base of the junction unmatched. The chain's CDR3 is CASSFGTGANTGELFF. Here the CDR3 DNA reads TGTGCCAGCAGTTTTGGGACAGGGGCGAACACCGGGGAGCTGTTTTTT.

This chain joins TRBV19 and TRBJ2-3, with D perhaps TRBD1 (5 bases). The V end was cut by 6 bases, the J end by 6 bases, with 13 bases between. The CDR3 consists of 13 residues. Germline assignment: CDR1 LNHDA and CDR2 SQIVND (reference sequence). CDR3 residues: CASRVAGSDTQYF. CDR3 nucleotide sequence: TGTGCCAGTAGAGTCGCAGGGTCCGATACGCAGTATTTT.

The DNA for the CDR3 is TGTGCCAGTAGTACCCAAGCCGCGCGGTACTCCTACGAGCAGTACTTC. Residues: CASSTQAARYSYEQYF. The rearrangement joins TRBV19 to TRBJ2-7; D call uncertain. This CDR3 contains 16 residues. V was cut by 4 bases and J by 0 bases, with 16 bases left in between. Per the germline V gene, CDR1 is LNHDA and CDR2 is SQIVND (reference sequence).

The chain recombines TRBV6-6 with TRBJ2-4; 8 positions match TRBD2. The CDR3 loop spans 15 amino acids. Looked up from germline, CDR1 is MNHNY and CDR2 is SVGAGI (reference sequence). V dropped 2 bases and J dropped 9; count of bases not matched to a gene: 9. The CDR3 protein is CASSYTGGLGSIQYF. CDR3 nucleotides: TGTGCCAGCAGTTACACGGGAGGGCTGGGGAGCATTCAGTACTTC.

The rearrangement uses TRBV28 and TRBJ2-7; 12 bases agree with TRBD1. Germline lookup yields CDR1 MDHEN and CDR2 SYDVKM. The V and J ends lost 3 bases and 5 bases, in that order; junction bases with no gene match: 5. This CDR3 comprises 15 residues. CDR3 DNA: TGTGCCAGCAGTTTCCCGGGACAGGGGGCTCACGAGCAGTACTTC. Translation: CASSFPGQGAHEQYF.

This chain connects TRBV4-2 to TRBJ2-1; no clear D gene. The V end lost 0 bases, the J end lost 0 bases, and 6 bases lay between the germline ends. CDR1 LGHNA and CDR2 YNFKEQ come from the germline V gene. This CDR3 contains 15 residues. CDR3 nucleotides: TGTGCCAGCAGCCAAGAAAGGGCCTCCTACAATGAGCAGTTCTTC. Amino acids: CASSQERASYNEQFF.

This chain uses TRBV13 with TRBJ2-7, with unresolved D. Germline CDR1 PRHDT, CDR2 FYEKMQ (reference sequence). This CDR3 comprises 15 residues. Trimming took 0 bases from V and 3 from J, leaving 12 bases between them. CDR3 loop: CASSLGVNRVYEQYF. Here the CDR3 DNA reads TGTGCCAGCAGCTTAGGAGTGAACCGAGTCTACGAGCAGTACTTC.

In its sample, this clone was seen once. The rearrangement uses TRBV2 and TRBJ2-3; D possibly matches TRBD1 or TRBD2 (5 bases each). Germline CDR1 and CDR2: SNHLY and FYNNEI. Trimming took 6 bases from V and 4 from J, leaving 11 bases between them. This CDR3 comprises 13 residues. Here the CDR3 DNA reads TGTGCCAGCAGGCGGCAGGGAGCAGATACGCAGTATTTT. Translated: CASRRQGADTQYF.

The rearrangement links TRBV7-3 to TRBJ2-1; no clear D. The CDR3 is 13 amino acids. Looked up from germline, CDR1 is SGHTA and CDR2 is FQGTGA. V lost 3 bases and J lost 5, with 8 bases in between. Here the CDR3 reads CASSLGFNNEQFF. The CDR3 DNA reads TGTGCCAGCAGCTTGGGGTTCAACAATGAGCAGTTCTTC.

This clone was observed a few times. J is TRBJ1-2 and V is TRBV4-1; the match to TRBD1 covers 7 bases. The CDR3 runs 14 residues. From germline, CDR1 is MGHRA and CDR2 YSYEKL. V was pared by 1 base and J by 5 bases, with 4 bases of the junction left unmatched. The CDR3 nucleotides read TGCGCCAGCAGCCAAGGGGACAGAGGGTATGGCTACACCTTC. Amino acids: CASSQGDRGYGYTF.

The genes are TRBV4-1 and TRBJ2-7; no clear D gene. This CDR3 spans 13 amino acids. V was shortened by 4 bases and J by 6 bases, with 13 bases between the two germline ends. Per the germline V gene, CDR1 is MGHRA and CDR2 is YSYEKL. The CDR3 coding sequence is TGCGCCAGCAGCCCTGCTTCGTCCCCCGAGCAGTACTTC. Translating gives CASSPASSPEQYF.

The V call is TRBV3-1 (or the pseudogene TRBV3-2), the J call TRBJ1-1; 7 bases match TRBD1. This CDR3 has 15 amino acids. CDR1 LGHDT and CDR2 YNNKEL come from the germline V gene (reference sequence). With V trimmed by 5 bases and J by 2 bases, 8 bases remained unmatched. CDR3 DNA: TGTGCCAGCAGCTTCCGGGACAGCGGAAACACTGAAGCTTTCTTT. The encoded protein is CASSFRDSGNTEAFF.

The rearrangement joins TRBV21-1 to TRBJ2-1; the DNA was not used to check the table's D call, TRBD1. TRBV21-1 is a pseudogene. The CDR3 runs to 14 residues. The CDR3 is CASSKGQACNEQFF. The CDR3 DNA is TGTGCCAGCAGCAAAGGACAGGCATGCAATGAGCAGTTCTTC.

The chain has TRBV6-2 or TRBV6-3 and TRBJ2-7; 11 positions agree with TRBD1. The CDR3 totals 15 residues. V lost 2 bases, J lost 2 bases, and 2 bases stayed unmatched. CDR1 and CDR2 from the germline V gene are MNHEY and SVGEGT. CDR3 DNA: TGTGCCAGCAGTTACCGGGACAGGGGGGCCTACGAGCAGTACTTC. Translated, it gives CASSYRDRGAYEQYF.

This clone has only a few counts. This chain joins TRBV7-9 and TRBJ2-7; D is tentatively TRBD1 or TRBD2 (6 bases each). Trimming cost V 1 base and J 9 bases, with 19 bases left between them. The CDR3 consists of 15 residues. Germline CDR1 reads SEHNR; CDR2 reads FQNEAQ (reference sequence). CDR3 bases: TGTGCCAGCAGCTTAGTAATCGGGGGCGATGAAGGGCAGTACTTC. This gives the protein CASSLVIGGDEGQYF.

The chain has TRBV6-5 and TRBJ2-3; D gene uncertain. V lost 0 bases, J lost 5 bases, and 12 bases lay in between. Germline V CDR1 and CDR2: MNHEY, SVGAGI. The CDR3 totals 15 residues. For the CDR3, the DNA is TGTGCCAGCAGTTACTCGAGCGTCTATCAAGATACGCAGTATTTT. Residues: CASSYSSVYQDTQYF.